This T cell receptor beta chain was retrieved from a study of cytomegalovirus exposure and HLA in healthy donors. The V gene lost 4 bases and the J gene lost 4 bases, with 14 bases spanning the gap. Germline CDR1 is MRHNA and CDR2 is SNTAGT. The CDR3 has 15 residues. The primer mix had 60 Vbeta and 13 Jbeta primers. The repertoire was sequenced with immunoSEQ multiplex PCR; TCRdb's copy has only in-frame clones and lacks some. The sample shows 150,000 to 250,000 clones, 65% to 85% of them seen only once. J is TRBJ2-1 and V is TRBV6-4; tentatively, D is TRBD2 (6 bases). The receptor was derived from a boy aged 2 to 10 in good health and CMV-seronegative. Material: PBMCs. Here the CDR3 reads CASSAGLAGYNEQFF. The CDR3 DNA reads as TGTGCCAGCAGTGCGGGACTGGCCGGTTACAATGAGCAGTTCTTC.